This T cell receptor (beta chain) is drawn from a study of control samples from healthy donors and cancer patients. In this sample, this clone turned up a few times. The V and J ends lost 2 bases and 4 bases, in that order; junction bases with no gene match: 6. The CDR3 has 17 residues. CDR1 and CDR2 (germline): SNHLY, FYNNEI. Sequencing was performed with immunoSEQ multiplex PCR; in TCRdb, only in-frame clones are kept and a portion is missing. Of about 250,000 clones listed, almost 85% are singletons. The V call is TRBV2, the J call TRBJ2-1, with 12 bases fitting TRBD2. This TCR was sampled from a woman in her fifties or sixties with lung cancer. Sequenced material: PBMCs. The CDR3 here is CASSESGLAGGYNEQFF. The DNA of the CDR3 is TGTGCCAGCAGTGAAAGCGGGCTAGCGGGAGGGTACAATGAGCAGTTCTTC.